These 21 T cell receptor beta chains came from one sample sequenced in a study of OX40 agonist ivuxolimab in advanced cancers. Libraries were built with the immunoSEQ multiplex PCR assay. This is the immuneACCESS table as TCRdb keeps it, with only in-frame sequences that have V and J called. A part of the clones is gone; compared with another copy, unresolved V genes explain less than half, and the rest is unexplained. This sample has some 100,000 clones in its table, and about 90% of those were observed once. About 0.73% of the sample is held by the ten biggest clonotypes. The sample was CD4+ or CD8+ T cells sorted from blood, taken in a trial of the OX40 agonist ivuxolimab. These receptors all stem from an adult with an advanced solid tumor such as melanoma, head and neck, liver or kidney cancer.

The chain joins TRBV7-2 to TRBJ2-7, with D possibly matching TRBD1 (5 bases). This CDR3 region has 17 residues. From germline, CDR1 is SGHTA and CDR2 FQGNSA. Trimming cost V 1 base and J 0 bases, with 16 bases left between them. CDR3 nucleotide sequence: TGTGCCAGCAGCTTAGTGGGGCCCAGTCCCCACTCCTACGAGCAGTACTTC. Its translation: CASSLVGPSPHSYEQYF. The whole variable domain, remainder taken from reference TRBV7-2 and TRBJ2-7, is GAGVSQSPSNKVTEKGKDVELRCDPISGHTALYWYRQSLGQGLEFLIYFQGNSAPDKSGLPSDRFSAERTGGSVSTLTIQRTQQEDSAVYLCASSLVGPSPHSYEQYFGPGTRLTVT.

This sequence joins TRBV5-1 and TRBJ1-3; no reliable D call. The V and J ends lost 3 bases and 0 bases respectively, with 10 bases between them. This CDR3 contains 15 residues. From germline, CDR1 is SGHRS and CDR2 YFSETQ. The CDR3 reads CASSSSGNSGNTIYF. CDR3 nucleotides: TGCGCCAGCAGCTCCTCGGGGAACTCTGGAAACACCATATATTTT.

On this clone: Compared with germline, one end of the junction differs, possibly owing to a read error. J is TRBJ2-5 and V is TRBV7-7, with unresolved D. Germline V gene sequence: CDR1 SSHAT, CDR2 FNYEAQ (reference sequence). The CDR3 runs to 13 residues. CDR3 bases: TGTGCTAGCAGCTTAGGGAACCGAGAGACCCAGTACTTC. Residues: CASSLGNRETQYF.

V is TRBV14 and J is TRBJ2-5; possibly TRBD1 for D (5 bases). Germline V lookup: CDR1 SGHDN, CDR2 FVKESK. V shed 4 bases and J shed 5 bases, with 11 bases lying between them. The CDR3 length is 13 residues. The CDR3 nucleotides are TGTGCCAGCAGCCGCAGGGTGTGGGAGACCCAGTACTTC. Translation gives CASSRRVWETQYF. Looking up the rest from reference TRBV14 and TRBJ2-5 gives the full variable domain: EAGVTQFPSHSVIEKGQTVTLRCDPISGHDNLYWYRRVMGKEIKFLLHFVKESKQDESGMPNNRFLAERTGGTYSTLKVQPAELEDSGVYFCASSRRVWETQYFGPGTRLLVL.

This clone was seen only once. The chain recombines TRBV5-8 with TRBJ1-3; D remains ambiguous. Trimming stripped 1 base from V and 0 bases from J, with 8 bases between. The CDR3 extends over 15 amino acids. The germline CDR1 and CDR2 sequences are SGHTS and YDEGEE. CDR3 region: CASSLNRYSGNTIYF. The CDR3, as DNA: TGTGCCAGCAGCTTGAACCGCTACTCTGGAAACACCATATATTTT.

V usage is TRBV7-3 and J usage is TRBJ2-3, with D perhaps TRBD1 (5 bases). Germline assignment: CDR1 SGHTA and CDR2 FQGTGA. The CDR3 is 14 residues long. Trimming removed 0 bases from V and 4 bases from J, with 8 bases in between. The CDR3 DNA reads as TGTGCCAGCAGCTTAACCAGGGTCCCAGATACGCAGTATTTT. The encoded protein is CASSLTRVPDTQYF.

The V call is TRBV5-5, the J call TRBJ1-1, with TRBD1 as a possible D gene (6 bases). Trimming shortened V by 3 bases and J by 5 bases, and 32 bases separated the two germline ends. This CDR3 contains 20 residues. Germline V gives CDR1 SGHKS, CDR2 YYEKEE (reference sequence). CDR3 DNA: TGTGCCAGCAGCTCCCCGGACAGAAGCTATAACCGACGCTGGGGTACTGAAGCTTTCTTT. It translates to CASSSPDRSYNRRWGTEAFF.

The chain joins TRBV5-1 to TRBJ1-1; 7 bases agree with TRBD1. There are 15 residues in the CDR3. V was pared by 4 bases and J by 2 bases, with 8 bases of the junction left unmatched. Looked up from germline, CDR1 is SGHRS and CDR2 is YFSETQ. CDR3 in DNA: TGCGCCAGCAGCCTGGAGGGACAGACAAACACTGAAGCTTTCTTT. It specifies CASSLEGQTNTEAFF.

CDR3 residues: CASSLIDSPSDNEKLFF. The CDR3 DNA reads as TGTGCCAGCAGTTTAATCGACAGCCCATCAGATAATGAAAAACTGTTTTTT. V and J are TRBV28 and TRBJ1-4; maybe TRBD1 (5 bases). The germline V and J ends were trimmed by 2 bases and 4 bases, with 17 bases remaining between them. The CDR3 extends over 17 amino acids. Germline values: CDR1 MDHEN, CDR2 SYDVKM.

This chain uses TRBV2 with TRBJ2-1, with D perhaps being TRBD1 or TRBD2 (6 bases each). Trimming removed 2 bases from V and 9 bases from J, with 17 bases in between. Germline CDR1 SNHLY, CDR2 FYNNEI. The CDR3 consists of 15 residues. In DNA form, the CDR3 reads TGTGCCAGCAGTGAATGGGGGGCTAGTGGGGTTGAGCAGTTCTTC. Residues: CASSEWGASGVEQFF.

This clone was picked up one time. This chain joins TRBV10-1 and TRBJ2-2, with TRBD1 matching over 9 bases. V gave up 11 bases and J gave up 7 bases; unmatched junction bases: 8. Germline V gene sequence: CDR1 WNHNN, CDR2 SYGVQD (reference sequence). The CDR3 has 13 residues. The CDR3 here is CAGGQGLIGELFF. As DNA, the CDR3 is TGCGCCGGGGGACAGGGATTGATCGGGGAGCTGTTTTTT.

This chain connects TRBV6-5 to TRBJ2-7; D is ambiguous. Germline V gene lookup returns CDR1 MNHEY and CDR2 SVGAGI. The CDR3 extends over 15 amino acids. V was clipped by 0 bases and J by 1 base, with 10 bases between them. CDR3 in DNA: TGTGCCAGCAGTTACTCGAATCGAGTTTCCTACGAGCAGTACTTC. Translation gives CASSYSNRVSYEQYF.

V and J are TRBV5-5 and TRBJ2-2; the match to TRBD1 covers 7 bases. Trimming at V came to 1 base and at J to 4 bases, leaving 4 bases not matched to a gene. CDR1 SGHKS and CDR2 YYEKEE come from the germline V gene (reference sequence). This CDR3 contains 15 residues. CDR3 bases: TGTGCCAGCAGCTTGACAGGGGCTCTCACCGGGGAGCTGTTTTTT. It yields the protein CASSLTGALTGELFF.

This sequence joins TRBV11-2 and TRBJ1-1; D is undetermined. The CDR3 extends over 13 amino acids. The germline gives CDR1 SGHAT, CDR2 FQNNGV. Trimming removed 4 bases at V and 0 bases at J, with 6 bases between. The CDR3 here is CASSSHMNTEAFF. The CDR3 DNA follows: TGTGCCAGCAGCTCCCACATGAACACTGAAGCTTTCTTT. Variable domain in full (rest from reference TRBV11-2 and TRBJ1-1): EAGVAQSPRYKIIEKRQSVAFWCNPISGHATLYWYQQILGQGPKLLIQFQNNGVVDDSQLPKDRFSAERLKGVDSTLKIQPAKLEDSAVYLCASSSHMNTEAFFGQGTRLTVV.

The chain carries TRBV4-3 and TRBJ2-1, with D possibly TRBD2 on 6 matching bases. The CDR3 has 17 amino acids. V was clipped by 3 bases and J by 0 bases, with 15 bases between them. Per germline, CDR1 LGHNA and CDR2 YSLEER. The CDR3, as DNA: TGCGCCAGCAGCCAGGGGATCCTAGCGTCCTCCTACAATGAGCAGTTCTTC. Translating gives CASSQGILASSYNEQFF.

This clone occurred a few times. One end of the junction is discordant with germline, which a read error may explain. This sequence joins TRBV6-6 and TRBJ2-7; a possible D gene is TRBD2 (6 bases). The CDR3 has 12 residues. Per germline, CDR1 MNHNY and CDR2 SVGAGI (reference sequence). The CDR3 DNA reads as TGTGCCAGCAGTACCTACCAAGCTAGCGAGCACTTC. This translates into CASSTYQASEHF.

The chain has TRBV18 and TRBJ2-1; a weak D match, TRBD1 (6 bases). Trimming shortened V by 3 bases and J by 6 bases, and 9 bases separated the two germline ends. Germline V gives CDR1 KGHSH, CDR2 LQKENI. This CDR3 contains 13 residues. The CDR3 reads CASSPRTVNEQFF. The DNA for the CDR3 is TGTGCCAGCTCACCTCGGACAGTCAATGAGCAGTTCTTC. Drawing the rest from reference TRBV18 and TRBJ2-1, the complete variable domain is NAGVMQNPRHLVRRRGQEARLRCSPMKGHSHVYWYRQLPEEGLKFMVYLQKENIIDESGMPKERFSAEFPKEGPSILRIQQVVRGDSAAYFCASSPRTVNEQFFGPGTRLTVL.

The rearrangement joins TRBV5-1 to TRBJ2-3; the D gene could be TRBD1 or TRBD2 (5 bases each). Germline V gene sequence: CDR1 SGHRS, CDR2 YFSETQ. Trimming took 5 bases from V and 0 from J, leaving 10 bases between them. The CDR3 covers 14 residues. CDR3 sequence (DNA): TGCGCCAGCAGTAGGGACGGAAGCACAGATACGCAGTATTTT. Translating it yields CASSRDGSTDTQYF.

The V and J genes are TRBV7-2 and TRBJ2-4, with 7 bases fitting TRBD1. Germline CDR1 is SGHTA and CDR2 is FQGNSA. V dropped 3 bases and J dropped 13; count of bases not matched to a gene: 6. This CDR3 contains 12 residues. The CDR3 DNA reads TGTGCCAGCAGCTTTTACAGGGGCCCCCAGTACTTC. As protein: CASSFYRGPQYF.

The chain combines TRBV4-2 with TRBJ2-1; weak D call: TRBD2 (5 bases). CDR1 and CDR2 (germline): LGHNA, YNFKEQ. Trimming shortened V by 1 base and J by 7 bases, and 14 bases separated the two germline ends. The CDR3 consists of 15 residues. The CDR3 DNA sequence: TGTGCCAGCAGCCAAGGGCCTGCGGAGCGGAATGAGCAGTTCTTC. It encodes CASSQGPAERNEQFF.

The chain links TRBV28 to TRBJ2-7; D is perhaps TRBD1 or TRBD2 (5 bases each). Trimming removed 3 bases from V and 2 bases from J, with 23 bases in between. Per germline, CDR1 MDHEN and CDR2 SYDVKM. The CDR3 has 18 residues. The CDR3: CASSLTPSLHRDPYEQYF. DNA for the CDR3: TGTGCCAGCAGTTTGACCCCGTCGCTACACCGGGACCCCTACGAGCAGTACTTC.